The entry that follows covers one T cell receptor (beta chain) sequence. Antigen specificity is unknown. What was sequenced were expressed TCRB transcripts, since all of the isolated RNA had been reverse transcribed. Profiling relied on immunoSEQ multiplex PCR, and the TCRdb table lists in-frame clones only, not all of them. The table lists 150,000 or so clones, around a tenth of them singletons. The data derive from a study of beta chain features in type 1 diabetes. Trimming shortened V by 2 bases and J by 2 bases, and 14 bases separated the two germline ends. CDR1 SGHNT and CDR2 YYREEE come from the germline V gene (reference sequence). CDR3 size: 15 residues. Sorted CD4+ subsets: naive, central memory, regulatory, stem cell-like memory (CD45RO/CCR7/CD25/CD127/CD95/CD27 panel). Study observations and caveats: Fewer junction insertions and more nucleotide deletions appeared in type 1 diabetes patients. cDNA-based reads could over-represent cells with high TCR expression.

Sequencing used central memory CD4+ T cells from blood. V and J are TRBV5-4 and TRBJ2-7; a weak D match, TRBD2 (6 bases). This clonotype originated in a man aged 18 to 35 in good health. CDR3 sequence: CASSFPKGGAYEQYF. The CDR3 DNA reads TGTGCCAGCAGCTTCCCGAAGGGCGGGGCCTACGAGCAGTACTTC. The entire variable domain, with the rest obtained from reference TRBV5-4 and TRBJ2-7, is as follows: ETGVTQSPTHLIKTRGQQVTLRCSSQSGHNTVSWYQQALGQGPQFIFQYYREEENGRGNFPPRFSGLQFPNYSSELNVNALELDDSALYLCASSFPKGGAYEQYFGPGTRLTVT.